One sample yielded the 18 T cell receptor beta chains listed below, sequenced in a study of OX40 agonist ivuxolimab in advanced cancers. The method behind the library was the immunoSEQ multiplex PCR assay. Held by TCRdb, this immuneACCESS table contains in-frame sequences only and omits some clones. Under half of the omission traces to an unresolved V gene where checked; the cause of the rest is unknown. Within this sample are about 85,000 clones, with about 86% of them counted one time only. The ten largest clones add up to 6% to 8.5% of the sample. The sequences come from CD4+ or CD8+ T cells sorted from blood, collected in a trial of the OX40 agonist ivuxolimab. The receptors stem from an adult with an advanced solid tumor such as melanoma, head and neck, liver or kidney cancer.

The chain combines TRBV28 with TRBJ1-1, with D tentatively TRBD1 (6 bases). Trimming shortened V by 8 bases and J by 6 bases, and 19 bases separated the two germline ends. This CDR3 region has 14 residues. The germline V gene has CDR1 MDHEN and CDR2 SYDVKM. CDR3: CASDPGQSFAEAFF. The CDR3 nucleotides read TGTGCCAGCGACCCCGGACAGTCCTTTGCTGAAGCTTTCTTT. Combining the CDR3 with reference TRBV28 and TRBJ1-1 gives the whole variable domain DVKVTQSSRYLVKRTGEKVFLECVQDMDHENMFWYRQDPGLGLRLIYFSYDVKMKEKGDIPEGYSVSREKKERFSLILESASTNQTSMYLCASDPGQSFAEAFFGQGTRLTVV.

The rearrangement links TRBV2 to TRBJ1-2, with D perhaps TRBD1 (5 bases). V lost 4 bases, J lost 4 bases, and 10 bases lay in between. Per the germline V gene, CDR1 is SNHLY and CDR2 is FYNNEI. The CDR3 is made up of 13 amino acids. Here the CDR3 reads CASSGGSLYGYTF. The CDR3 DNA reads TGTGCCAGCAGTGGGGGCAGCCTCTATGGCTACACCTTC. Combining the CDR3 with reference TRBV2 and TRBJ1-2 gives the whole variable domain EPEVTQTPSHQVTQMGQEVILRCVPISNHLYFYWYRQILGQKVEFLVSFYNNEISEKSEIFDDQFSVERPDGSNFTLKIRSTKLEDSAMYFCASSGGSLYGYTFGSGTRLTVV.

The chain is built from TRBV2 and TRBJ1-1, with 9 positions matching TRBD1. Germline assignment: CDR1 SNHLY and CDR2 FYNNEI. The CDR3 runs to 15 residues. Trimming cost V 11 bases and J 0 bases; bases outside gene matches: 10. The CDR3 DNA is TGTGCCGGCGTAACAGGGGGCTCCATGAACACTGAAGCTTTCTTT. Amino acids: CAGVTGGSMNTEAFF.

The chain couples TRBV7-2 to TRBJ2-5, with a weak D call TRBD2 (5 bases). This CDR3 is 13 amino acids long. CDR1 is SGHTA and CDR2 is FQGNSA in the germline V gene. V was trimmed by 5 bases and J by 4 bases, leaving 11 bases between them. The CDR3 reads CASSRTRAETQYF. Here the CDR3 DNA reads TGTGCCAGCAGCCGAACTAGGGCAGAGACCCAGTACTTC.

This clone was found a few times. The chain joins TRBV9 to TRBJ2-5, with 7 bases lining up with TRBD2. Germline V gives CDR1 SGDLS, CDR2 YYNGEE. The CDR3 covers 15 residues. V lost 0 bases to trimming and J lost 5 bases; unmatched junction nucleotides: 7. The CDR3 spells CASSVVGGSGETQYF. Here the CDR3 DNA reads TGTGCCAGCAGCGTAGTGGGCGGGAGTGGTGAGACCCAGTACTTC. Based on the CDR3 plus reference TRBV9 and TRBJ2-5, the full variable domain is DSGVTQTPKHLITATGQRVTLRCSPRSGDLSVYWYQQSLDQGLQFLIQYYNGEERAKGNILERFSAQQFPDLHSELNLSSLELGDSALYFCASSVVGGSGETQYFGPGTRLLVL.

This clone was seen just once. The chain links TRBV19 to TRBJ2-3, with D hard to call. In germline, CDR1 is LNHDA, CDR2 SQIVND (reference sequence). Trimming took off 7 bases at V and 4 bases at J, with 6 bases between the two ends. The length of the CDR3 is 11 residues. CDR3 amino acids: CASTPPDTQYF. CDR3 coding DNA: TGTGCCAGTACCCCGCCAGATACGCAGTATTTT.

In its sample, this clone was seen a few times. The chain employs TRBV6-6 and TRBJ2-4; 7 positions agree with TRBD2. J was trimmed by 2 bases and V by 2 bases; bases with no gene match: 6. Germline CDR1 reads MNHNY; CDR2 reads SVGAGI (reference sequence). CDR3 size: 16 residues. CDR3 in amino acids: CASSYSGEGPKNIQYF. CDR3 nucleotide sequence: TGTGCCAGCAGTTACAGCGGGGAGGGTCCCAAAAACATTCAGTACTTC.

The J gene is TRBJ2-7, the V gene TRBV30; TRBD1 matches 8 bases. Trimming removed 3 bases from V and 3 bases from J; junction bases left unmatched: 4. The germline gives CDR1 GTSNPN, CDR2 SVGIG (reference sequence). The CDR3 covers 13 residues. In nucleotides, the CDR3 is TGTGCCTGGAGGGGACAGGCGATCTACGAGCAGTACTTC. This encodes CAWRGQAIYEQYF.

This chain joins TRBV28 and TRBJ1-2; D is ambiguous. The CDR3 is made up of 15 amino acids. The germline V and J ends were trimmed by 6 bases and 4 bases, with 18 bases remaining between them. Germline CDR1 and CDR2: MDHEN and SYDVKM. The CDR3 DNA sequence: TGTGCCAGCAGCCCCCCATCCCCAGCACCCTATGGCTACACCTTC. Translation gives CASSPPSPAPYGYTF.

The rearrangement joins TRBV6-5 to TRBJ2-5; the D gene could be TRBD1 or TRBD2 (5 bases each). Germline assignment: CDR1 MNHEY and CDR2 SVGAGI. This CDR3 comprises 12 residues. The V end was cut by 5 bases, the J end by 5 bases, with 9 bases between. CDR3 sequence: CASSRRDETQYF. CDR3 DNA: TGTGCCAGCAGTCGTAGGGACGAGACCCAGTACTTC.

This chain joins TRBV6-6 and TRBJ1-1; D is ambiguous. This CDR3 region has 14 residues. CDR1 and CDR2 from the germline V gene are MNHNY and SVGAGI (reference sequence). The V gene lost 6 bases and the J gene lost 6 bases, with 17 bases spanning the gap. The CDR3 is CASSRGSSFPEAFF. The CDR3 region has the DNA TGTGCCAGCAGCCGCGGATCCTCCTTCCCTGAAGCTTTCTTT.

V gene TRBV2 combines with J gene TRBJ2-2, with D possibly matching TRBD2 (6 bases). V lost 3 bases to trimming and J lost 6 bases, with 14 bases between them. Per germline, CDR1 SNHLY and CDR2 FYNNEI. The CDR3 extends over 15 amino acids. The CDR3 spells CASSEGGSVAGELFF. The CDR3 region has the DNA TGTGCCAGCAGTGAGGGGGGAAGCGTCGCCGGGGAGCTGTTTTTT.

The chain uses TRBV28 and TRBJ1-3; D might be TRBD1 (5 bases). CDR3 length: 15 residues. V dropped 7 bases and J dropped 1 base, with 14 bases sitting between them. Germline-derived CDR1 and CDR2 are MDHEN and SYDVKM. The CDR3 reads CASTGLGGSGNTIYF. The CDR3 region has the DNA TGTGCCAGCACTGGTCTTGGGGGGTCTGGAAACACCATATATTTT. Full variable domain (outside the CDR3, taken from reference TRBV28 and TRBJ1-3): DVKVTQSSRYLVKRTGEKVFLECVQDMDHENMFWYRQDPGLGLRLIYFSYDVKMKEKGDIPEGYSVSREKKERFSLILESASTNQTSMYLCASTGLGGSGNTIYFGEGSWLTVV.

The chain carries TRBV19 and TRBJ2-3, with TRBD1 matching over 7 bases. Trimming at V came to 3 bases and at J to 2 bases, leaving 5 bases not matched to a gene. Germline-derived CDR1 and CDR2 are LNHDA and SQIVND (reference sequence). CDR3 length: 15 amino acids. CDR3 DNA sequence: TGTGCCAGTAGTATGAGGGACAGTAACACAGATACGCAGTATTTT. It translates to CASSMRDSNTDTQYF. The full variable domain, its missing parts supplied by reference TRBV19 and TRBJ2-3, is DGGITQSPKYLFRKEGQNVTLSCEQNLNHDAMYWYRQDPGQGLRLIYYSQIVNDFQKGDIAEGYSVSREKKESFPLTVTSAQKNPTAFYLCASSMRDSNTDTQYFGPGTRLTVL.

A few counts support this clone. CDR3 loop: CAWSVLGPAYGYTF. The CDR3 DNA reads TGTGCCTGGAGTGTACTAGGTCCAGCCTATGGCTACACCTTC. The chain uses TRBV30 and TRBJ1-2; D is unclear. The CDR3 sequence is 14 residues long. The V gene lost 0 bases and the J gene lost 4 bases, with 12 bases spanning the gap. Germline assignment: CDR1 GTSNPN and CDR2 SVGIG (reference sequence).

The chain recombines TRBV7-9 with TRBJ1-5; D unresolved. Germline V gene data show CDR1 as SEHNR and CDR2 as FQNEAQ (reference sequence). The CDR3 is made up of 15 amino acids. V was shortened by 6 bases and J by 3 bases, with 15 bases between the two germline ends. CDR3 nucleotides: TGTGCCAGCAGACCCATGGGTAGCCCCAATCAGCCCCAGCATTTT. Protein product: CASRPMGSPNQPQHF.

This clone was observed a few times. The chain is built from TRBV14 and TRBJ2-1; D unclear. V was cut by 3 bases and J by 4 bases, with 4 bases left in between. This CDR3 has 12 residues. From germline, CDR1 is SGHDN and CDR2 FVKESK. The CDR3 region has the DNA TGTGCCAGCAGCCAGGAGTACAATGAGCAGTTCTTC. Translation: CASSQEYNEQFF.

The CDR3: CASRSPGLSYEQYF. CDR3 nucleotides: TGTGCCAGCAGATCCCCGGGACTAAGCTACGAGCAGTACTTC. The chain combines TRBV28 with TRBJ2-7, with 7 bases that match TRBD2. V lost 6 bases and J lost 3; bases outside the gene matches: 8. Germline CDR1 reads MDHEN; CDR2 reads SYDVKM. CDR3 length: 14 amino acids.